One sample yielded the 16 T cell receptor beta chains listed below, sequenced in a study of CD8+ T cells in alopecia areata. After isolation, RNA underwent reverse transcription to generate cDNA as the sequencing template. The repertoire was sequenced with immunoSEQ multiplex PCR; TCRdb's copy has only in-frame clones and lacks some. The table shows 150,000 to 200,000 clones, with roughly 60% occurring only once. Indicated treatment: oral pan-JAK inhibitor, 5-10 mg twice daily. Source: CD4+ T cells sorted from blood, taken at week 24, from a patient treated with tofacitinib. All receptors derive from a human donor with alopecia areata.

The chain has TRBV2 and TRBJ2-3; no clear D gene. Trimming shortened V by 6 bases and J by 6 bases, and 13 bases separated the two germline ends. The CDR3 sequence is 13 residues long. CDR1 and CDR2 from the germline V gene are SNHLY and FYNNEI. The CDR3 protein is CASRLEVADTQYF. The CDR3 DNA is TGTGCCAGCAGGCTAGAGGTGGCGGATACGCAGTATTTT.

The J gene is TRBJ2-2, the V gene TRBV30, with 7 bases aligning to TRBD2. The germline V gene has CDR1 GTSNPN and CDR2 SVGIG (reference sequence). The CDR3 is made up of 14 amino acids. Germline trimming cut 3 bases from V and 6 bases from J; bases unmatched to any gene: 7. Here the CDR3 reads CAWRRLASAGELFF. CDR3 coding DNA: TGTGCCTGGAGGAGACTAGCTTCAGCCGGGGAGCTGTTTTTT.

This clone was observed a few times. The gene calls are TRBV7-2 and TRBJ1-2, with 8 nucleotides matching TRBD1. Losses at the gene ends were 0 bases for V and 5 bases for J; bases not matched to a gene: 11. There are 17 residues in the CDR3. Germline assignment: CDR1 SGHTA and CDR2 FQGNSA. This CDR3 is CASSLALTGDGPYGYTF. Here the CDR3 DNA reads TGTGCCAGCAGCTTAGCCTTGACAGGGGATGGGCCTTATGGCTACACCTTC. The full variable domain, rest sourced from reference TRBV7-2 and TRBJ1-2, is GAGVSQSPSNKVTEKGKDVELRCDPISGHTALYWYRQSLGQGLEFLIYFQGNSAPDKSGLPSDRFSAERTGGSVSTLTIQRTQQEDSAVYLCASSLALTGDGPYGYTFGSGTRLTVV.

This clone came up once. The chain joins TRBV7-9 to TRBJ1-5; 9 positions agree with TRBD1. Trimming took 1 base from V and 7 from J; bases not matched to a gene: 2. This CDR3 contains 14 residues. Germline V gives CDR1 SEHNR, CDR2 FQNEAQ (reference sequence). CDR3 sequence (DNA): TGTGCCAGCAGCTTAGTCACAGGGGGCCAGCCCCAGCATTTT. It translates to CASSLVTGGQPQHF.

The sample holds one count of this clone. The rearrangement joins TRBV29-1 to TRBJ2-2, with 8 bases that match TRBD2. Per germline, CDR1 SQVTM and CDR2 ANQGSEA. The CDR3 runs to 12 residues. V lost 3 bases, J lost 9 bases, and 3 bases stayed unmatched. The CDR3 DNA reads TGCAGCGTTGACGGGGGGGCCAGGGAGCTGTTTTTT. It codes for CSVDGGARELFF.

This rearrangement joins TRBV12-5 to TRBJ2-6, with a tentative D call TRBD1 (6 bases). CDR1 LGHNT and CDR2 FRNRAP come from the germline V gene. The CDR3 spans 16 residues. Deletions cut 5 bases from V and 2 bases from J, with 13 bases between. CDR3 nucleotide sequence: TGTGCTAGTGGTCTCCTCCAGGGGCCTGGGGCCAACGTCCTGACTTTC. Its translation: CASGLLQGPGANVLTF.

V gene TRBV5-6 combines with J gene TRBJ2-5; 7 bases agree with TRBD2. Germline loops: CDR1 SGHDT, CDR2 YYEEEE. V trimming: 3 bases; J trimming: 12 bases; junction bases outside the gene matches: 5. The CDR3 is 11 residues long. The CDR3 sequence is CASSSGGSEYF. As DNA, the CDR3 is TGTGCCAGCAGCTCCGGGGGGTCCGAGTACTTC.

Here the CDR3 DNA reads TGCAGCGTTGAACTGTCCCTGAACACTGAAGCTTTCTTT. This sequence encodes CSVELSLNTEAFF. This rearrangement joins TRBV29-1 to TRBJ1-1; D uncertain. The CDR3 loop spans 13 amino acids. Germline loops: CDR1 SQVTM, CDR2 ANQGSEA. V was cut by 2 bases and J by 0 bases, with 7 bases left in between.

The V and J genes are TRBV2 and TRBJ1-1; TRBD1 agrees at 8 bases. The trim removed 9 bases at V and 2 bases at J, leaving 5 bases unmatched. Germline CDR1 and CDR2: SNHLY and FYNNEI. The CDR3 is made up of 13 amino acids. The CDR3 region has the DNA TGTGCCAGAGGGACAGGCGGAAACACTGAAGCTTTCTTT. Translating it yields CARGTGGNTEAFF.

The chain is built from TRBV29-1 and TRBJ1-2; D uncertain. This CDR3 contains 15 residues. Germline V gene data show CDR1 as SQVTM and CDR2 as ANQGSEA. Trimming pared 4 bases from V and 6 bases from J, leaving 21 bases between. The CDR3 coding sequence is TGCAGCGTTGGGCCCCGGCAGGCCCGGGAGGATGGCTACACCTTC. Protein sequence: CSVGPRQAREDGYTF.

CDR3 sequence reads: CASSQDSTESNEKLFF. The CDR3 DNA reads as TGCGCCAGCAGCCAAGATTCGACGGAGTCTAATGAAAAACTGTTTTTT. The genes are TRBV4-3 and TRBJ1-4; no firm D call. Germline V CDR1 and CDR2: LGHNA, YSLEER. The CDR3 totals 16 residues. V gave up 0 bases and J gave up 3 bases, with 11 bases separating them.

This clone was observed a handful of times. The V and J genes are TRBV4-2 and TRBJ2-5; no clear D gene. This CDR3 is 15 amino acids long. V shed 0 bases and J shed 3 bases, with 11 bases lying between them. Looked up from germline, CDR1 is LGHNA and CDR2 is YNFKEQ. CDR3 protein: CASSQDPRGEETQYF. The CDR3, as DNA: TGTGCCAGCAGCCAAGATCCTCGCGGTGAAGAGACCCAGTACTTC.

The chain recombines TRBV29-1 with TRBJ2-5, with D perhaps matching TRBD1 or TRBD2 (5 bases each). Germline V gives CDR1 SQVTM, CDR2 ANQGSEA. Trimming took 6 bases from V and 4 from J, leaving 18 bases between them. This CDR3 contains 14 residues. DNA for the CDR3: TGCAGCGTGGCGGCACTAGTGGGGCGAGAGACCCAGTACTTC. This translates into CSVAALVGRETQYF.

V is TRBV29-1 and J is TRBJ2-5; D is unclear. This CDR3 is 12 amino acids long. Germline CDR1 reads SQVTM; CDR2 reads ANQGSEA. The CDR3 loop reads CRASLPPGTQYF. The CDR3 region has the DNA TGCAGAGCGAGCCTCCCGCCGGGGACCCAGTACTTC.

This chain joins TRBV15 and TRBJ2-7, with 8 bases identical to TRBD1. The germline gives CDR1 LNHNV, CDR2 YYDKDF (reference sequence). Trimming removed 4 bases from V and 3 bases from J; junction bases left unmatched: 2. There are 13 residues in the CDR3. The CDR3 bases are TGTGCCACCAGCACAGGACAGGGCTACGAGCAGTACTTC. Its translation is CATSTGQGYEQYF.

This clone was seen only a few times. The chain employs TRBV18 and TRBJ2-1; no clear D. Germline V gives CDR1 KGHSH, CDR2 LQKENI. V was pared by 0 bases and J by 6 bases, with 9 bases between. The CDR3 consists of 14 residues. The CDR3 DNA follows: TGTGCCAGCTCACCACCGGGCAGAAGCAATGAGCAGTTCTTC. Its translation is CASSPPGRSNEQFF.